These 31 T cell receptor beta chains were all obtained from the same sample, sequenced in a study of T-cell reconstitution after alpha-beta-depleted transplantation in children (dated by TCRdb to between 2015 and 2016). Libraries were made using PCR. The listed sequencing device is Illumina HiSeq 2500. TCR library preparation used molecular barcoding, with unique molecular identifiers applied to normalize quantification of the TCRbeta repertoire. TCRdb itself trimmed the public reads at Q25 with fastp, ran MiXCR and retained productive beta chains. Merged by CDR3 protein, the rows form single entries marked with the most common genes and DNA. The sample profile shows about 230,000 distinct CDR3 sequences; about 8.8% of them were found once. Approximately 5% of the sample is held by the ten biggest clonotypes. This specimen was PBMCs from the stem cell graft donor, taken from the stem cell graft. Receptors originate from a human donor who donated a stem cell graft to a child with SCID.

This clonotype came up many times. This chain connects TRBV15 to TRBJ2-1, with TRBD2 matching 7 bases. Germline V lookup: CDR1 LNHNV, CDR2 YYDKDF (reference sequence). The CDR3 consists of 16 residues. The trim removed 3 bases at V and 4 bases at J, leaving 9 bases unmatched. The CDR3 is CATSRPGGGAYNEQFF. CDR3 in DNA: TGTGCCACCAGCAGGCCGGGCGGGGGAGCATACAATGAGCAGTTCTTC.

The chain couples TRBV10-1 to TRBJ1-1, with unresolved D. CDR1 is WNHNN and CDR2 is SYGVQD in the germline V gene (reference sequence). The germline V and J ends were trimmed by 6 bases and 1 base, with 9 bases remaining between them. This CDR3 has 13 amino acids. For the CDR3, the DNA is TGCGCCAGCAGCAGTTTGCGGAACACTGAAGCTTTCTTT. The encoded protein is CASSSLRNTEAFF.

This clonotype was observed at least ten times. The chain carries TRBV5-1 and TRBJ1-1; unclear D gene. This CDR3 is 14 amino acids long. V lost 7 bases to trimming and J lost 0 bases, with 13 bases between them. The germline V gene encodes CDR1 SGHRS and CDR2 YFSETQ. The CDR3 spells CASRTVQMNTEAFF. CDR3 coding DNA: TGCGCCAGCCGGACGGTTCAGATGAACACTGAAGCTTTCTTT.

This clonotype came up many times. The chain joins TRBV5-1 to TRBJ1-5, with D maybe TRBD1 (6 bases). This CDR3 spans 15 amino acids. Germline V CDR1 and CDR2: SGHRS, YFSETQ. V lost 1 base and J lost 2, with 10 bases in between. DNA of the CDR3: TGCGCCAGCAGCTTGATGGGGGCCGGCAATCAGCCCCAGCATTTT. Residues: CASSLMGAGNQPQHF. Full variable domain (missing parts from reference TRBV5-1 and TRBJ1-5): KAGVTQTPRYLIKTRGQQVTLSCSPISGHRSVSWYQQTPGQGLQFLFEYFSETQRNKGNFPGRFSGRQFSNSRSEMNVSTLELGDSALYLCASSLMGAGNQPQHFGDGTRLSIL.

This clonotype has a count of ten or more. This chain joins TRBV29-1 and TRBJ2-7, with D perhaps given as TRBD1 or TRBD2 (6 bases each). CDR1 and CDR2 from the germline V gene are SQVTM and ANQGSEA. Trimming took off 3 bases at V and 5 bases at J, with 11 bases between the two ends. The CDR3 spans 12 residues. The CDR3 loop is CSVDRGGNEQYF. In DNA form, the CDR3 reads TGCAGCGTTGACAGGGGCGGGAACGAGCAGTACTTC.

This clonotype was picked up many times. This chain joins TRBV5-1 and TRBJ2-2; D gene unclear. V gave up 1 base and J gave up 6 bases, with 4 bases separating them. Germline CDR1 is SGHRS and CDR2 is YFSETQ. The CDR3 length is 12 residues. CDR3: CASSLTSGELFF. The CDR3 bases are TGCGCCAGCAGCTTGACGTCCGGGGAGCTGTTTTTT.

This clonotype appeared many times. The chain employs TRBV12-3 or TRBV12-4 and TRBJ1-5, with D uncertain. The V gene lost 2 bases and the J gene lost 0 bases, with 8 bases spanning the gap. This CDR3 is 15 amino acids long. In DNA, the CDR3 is TGTGCCAGCAGTTTATCGGGCTATAGCAATCAGCCCCAGCATTTT. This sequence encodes CASSLSGYSNQPQHF.

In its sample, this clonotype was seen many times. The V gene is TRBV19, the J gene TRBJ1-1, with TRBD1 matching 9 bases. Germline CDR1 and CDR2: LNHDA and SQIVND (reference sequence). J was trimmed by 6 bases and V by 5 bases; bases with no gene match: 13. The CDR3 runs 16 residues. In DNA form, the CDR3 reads TGTGCCAGTAGTTCCTGGGACAGGGCAGGGGGTCCTGAAGCTTTCTTT. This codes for CASSSWDRAGGPEAFF.

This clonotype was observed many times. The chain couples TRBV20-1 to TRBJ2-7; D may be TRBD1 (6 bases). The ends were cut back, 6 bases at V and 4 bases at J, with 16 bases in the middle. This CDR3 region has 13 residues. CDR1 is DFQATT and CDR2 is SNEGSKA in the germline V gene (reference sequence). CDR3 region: CSATGAGEYEQYF. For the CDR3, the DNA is TGCAGTGCGACCGGGGCAGGGGAATACGAGCAGTACTTC.

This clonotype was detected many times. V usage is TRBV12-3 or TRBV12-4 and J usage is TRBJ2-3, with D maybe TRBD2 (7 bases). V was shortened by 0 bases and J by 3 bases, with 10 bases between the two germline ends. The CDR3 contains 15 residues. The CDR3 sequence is CASSLAGGHTDTQYF. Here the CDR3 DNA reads TGTGCCAGCAGTTTAGCGGGGGGGCATACAGATACGCAGTATTTT.

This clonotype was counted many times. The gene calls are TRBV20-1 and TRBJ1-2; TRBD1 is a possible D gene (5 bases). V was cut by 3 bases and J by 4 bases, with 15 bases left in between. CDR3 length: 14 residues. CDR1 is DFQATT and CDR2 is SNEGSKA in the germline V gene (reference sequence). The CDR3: CSARDSGTSYGYTF. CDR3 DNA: TGCAGTGCTAGGGATTCCGGGACGTCCTATGGCTACACCTTC.

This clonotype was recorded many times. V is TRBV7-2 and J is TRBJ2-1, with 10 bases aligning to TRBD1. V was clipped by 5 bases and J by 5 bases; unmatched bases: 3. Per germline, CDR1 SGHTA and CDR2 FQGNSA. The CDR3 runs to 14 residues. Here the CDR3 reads CASSTGTGDNEQFF. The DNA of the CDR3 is TGTGCCAGCAGCACTGGGACAGGGGACAATGAGCAGTTCTTC.

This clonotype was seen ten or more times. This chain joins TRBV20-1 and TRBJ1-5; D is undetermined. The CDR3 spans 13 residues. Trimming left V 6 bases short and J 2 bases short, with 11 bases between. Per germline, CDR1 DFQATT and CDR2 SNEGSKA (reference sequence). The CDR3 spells CSAPVAGNQPQHF. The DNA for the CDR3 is TGCAGTGCCCCGGTGGCCGGCAATCAGCCCCAGCATTTT.

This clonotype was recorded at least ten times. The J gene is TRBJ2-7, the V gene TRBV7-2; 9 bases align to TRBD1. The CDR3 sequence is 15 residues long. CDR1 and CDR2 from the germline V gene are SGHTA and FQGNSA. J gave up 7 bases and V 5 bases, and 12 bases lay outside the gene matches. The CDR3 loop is CASSLQGALSEEQYF. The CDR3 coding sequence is TGTGCCAGCAGCCTACAGGGGGCACTTTCGGAGGAGCAGTACTTC.

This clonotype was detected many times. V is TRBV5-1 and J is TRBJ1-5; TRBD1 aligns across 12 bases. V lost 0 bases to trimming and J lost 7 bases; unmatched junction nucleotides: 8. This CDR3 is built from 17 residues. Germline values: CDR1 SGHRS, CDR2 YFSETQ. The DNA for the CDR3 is TGCGCCAGCAGCTTGGGACCCGGGACAGGGGGCAGACAGCCCCAGCATTTT. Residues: CASSLGPGTGGRQPQHF.

CDR3 region: CASSFTGLGGEDTQYF. CDR3 coding DNA: TGTGCCAGCAGCTTCACGGGACTGGGGGGCGAAGATACGCAGTATTTT. This chain connects TRBV5-8 to TRBJ2-3, with D perhaps given as TRBD1 or TRBD2 (6 bases each). Germline assignment: CDR1 SGHTS and CDR2 YDEGEE. The germline V and J ends were trimmed by 2 bases and 5 bases, with 18 bases remaining between them. The CDR3 sequence is 16 residues long.

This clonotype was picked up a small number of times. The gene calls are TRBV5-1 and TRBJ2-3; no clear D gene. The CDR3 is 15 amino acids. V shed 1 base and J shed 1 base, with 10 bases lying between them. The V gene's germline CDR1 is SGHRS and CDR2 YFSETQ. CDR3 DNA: TGCGCCAGCAGCTTGATTTGGGAAGGCACAGATACGCAGTATTTT. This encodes CASSLIWEGTDTQYF.

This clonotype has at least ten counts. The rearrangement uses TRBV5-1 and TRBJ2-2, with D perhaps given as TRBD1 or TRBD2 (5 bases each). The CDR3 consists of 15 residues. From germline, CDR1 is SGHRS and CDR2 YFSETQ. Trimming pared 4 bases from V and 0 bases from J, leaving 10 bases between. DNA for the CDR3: TGCGCCAGCAGCGAGAGGGGCGCGAACACCGGGGAGCTGTTTTTT. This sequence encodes CASSERGANTGELFF.

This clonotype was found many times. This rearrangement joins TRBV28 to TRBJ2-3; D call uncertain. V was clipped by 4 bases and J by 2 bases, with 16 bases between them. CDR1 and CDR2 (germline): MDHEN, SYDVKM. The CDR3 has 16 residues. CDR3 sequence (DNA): TGTGCCAGCAGTTCCACATCGCTGTCTGACACAGATACGCAGTATTTT. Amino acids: CASSSTSLSDTDTQYF.

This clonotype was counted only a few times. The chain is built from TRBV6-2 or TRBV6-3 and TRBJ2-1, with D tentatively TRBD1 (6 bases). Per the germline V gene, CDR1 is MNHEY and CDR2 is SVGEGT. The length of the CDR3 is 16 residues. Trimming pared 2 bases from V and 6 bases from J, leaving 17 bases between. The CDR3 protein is CASSYGRGTPVNEQFF. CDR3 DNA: TGTGCCAGCAGTTACGGTCGAGGGACACCGGTCAATGAGCAGTTCTTC.

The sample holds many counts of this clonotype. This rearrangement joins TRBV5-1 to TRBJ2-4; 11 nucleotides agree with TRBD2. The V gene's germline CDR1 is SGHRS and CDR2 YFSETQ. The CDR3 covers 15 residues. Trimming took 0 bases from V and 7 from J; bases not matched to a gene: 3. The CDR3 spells CASSLEASGGNIQYF. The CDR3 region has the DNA TGCGCCAGCAGCTTGGAAGCTAGCGGGGGGAACATTCAGTACTTC.

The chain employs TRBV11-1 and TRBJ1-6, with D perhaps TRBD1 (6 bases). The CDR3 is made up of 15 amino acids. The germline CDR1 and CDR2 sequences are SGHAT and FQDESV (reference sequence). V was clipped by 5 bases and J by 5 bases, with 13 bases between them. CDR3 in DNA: TGTGCCAGCAGCCCCCTGGGACAAGATAATTCACCCCTCCACTTT. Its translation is CASSPLGQDNSPLHF.

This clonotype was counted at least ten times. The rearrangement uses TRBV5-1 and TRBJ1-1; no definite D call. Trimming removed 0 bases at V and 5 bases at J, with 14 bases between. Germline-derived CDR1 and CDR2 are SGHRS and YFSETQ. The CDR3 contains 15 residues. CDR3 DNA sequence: TGCGCCAGCAGCTTGGAGGGTACGACGAGGACTGAAGCTTTCTTT. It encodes CASSLEGTTRTEAFF.

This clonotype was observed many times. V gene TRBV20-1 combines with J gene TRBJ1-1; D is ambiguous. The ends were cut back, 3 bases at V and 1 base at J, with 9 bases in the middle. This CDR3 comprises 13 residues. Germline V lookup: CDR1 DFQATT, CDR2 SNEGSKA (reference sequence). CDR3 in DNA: TGCAGTGCTAGGGGCGAGTGGAACACTGAAGCTTTCTTT. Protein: CSARGEWNTEAFF.

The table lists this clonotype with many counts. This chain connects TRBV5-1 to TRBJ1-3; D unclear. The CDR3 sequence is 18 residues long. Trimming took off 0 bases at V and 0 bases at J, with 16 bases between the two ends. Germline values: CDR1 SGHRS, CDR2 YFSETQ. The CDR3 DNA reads TGCGCCAGCAGCTTGGTTGGTGGCAGCGAAACCTCTGGAAACACCATATATTTT. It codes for CASSLVGGSETSGNTIYF.

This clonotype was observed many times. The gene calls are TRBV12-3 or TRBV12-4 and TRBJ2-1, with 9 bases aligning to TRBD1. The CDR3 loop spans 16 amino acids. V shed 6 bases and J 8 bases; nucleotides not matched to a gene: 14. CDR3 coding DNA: TGTGCCAGCAGCCGCAGACCGGGACAGGGAGATTATGAGCAGTTCTTC. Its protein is CASSRRPGQGDYEQFF.

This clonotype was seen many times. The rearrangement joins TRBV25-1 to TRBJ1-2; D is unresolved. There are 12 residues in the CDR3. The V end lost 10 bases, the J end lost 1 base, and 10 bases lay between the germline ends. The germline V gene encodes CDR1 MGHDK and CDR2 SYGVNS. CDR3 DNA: TGTGCCACCTCCGGAAATAACTATGGCTACACCTTC. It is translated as CATSGNNYGYTF.

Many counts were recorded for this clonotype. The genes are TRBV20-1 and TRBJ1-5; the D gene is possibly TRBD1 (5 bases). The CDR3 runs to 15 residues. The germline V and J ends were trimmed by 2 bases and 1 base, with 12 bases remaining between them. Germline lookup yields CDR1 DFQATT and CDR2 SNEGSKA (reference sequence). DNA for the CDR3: TGCAGTGCTAGACGGGGCCGAGAGAGCAATCAGCCCCAGCATTTT. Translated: CSARRGRESNQPQHF.

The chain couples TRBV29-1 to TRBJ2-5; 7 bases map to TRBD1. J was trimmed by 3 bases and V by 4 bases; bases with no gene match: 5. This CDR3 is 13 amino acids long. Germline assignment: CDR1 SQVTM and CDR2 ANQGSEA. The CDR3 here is CSVAEQGEETQYF. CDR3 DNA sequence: TGCAGCGTTGCGGAGCAGGGGGAAGAGACCCAGTACTTC.

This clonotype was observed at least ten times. The CDR3 coding sequence is TGCGCCAGCAGCTTGAGTCTAGCATCAGGGGAGCTGTTTTTT. Amino acids: CASSLSLASGELFF. The chain combines TRBV5-1 with TRBJ2-2, with D tentatively TRBD2 (5 bases). V was cut by 1 base and J by 8 bases, with 12 bases left in between. Germline-derived CDR1 and CDR2 are SGHRS and YFSETQ. CDR3 length: 14 amino acids.

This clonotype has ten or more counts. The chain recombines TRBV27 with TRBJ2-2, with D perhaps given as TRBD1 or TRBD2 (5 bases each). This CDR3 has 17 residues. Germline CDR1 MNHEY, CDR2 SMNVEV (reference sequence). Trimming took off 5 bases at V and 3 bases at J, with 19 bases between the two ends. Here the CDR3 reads CASSPPWGYGDTGELFF. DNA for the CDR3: TGTGCCAGCAGTCCCCCTTGGGGGTATGGAGACACCGGGGAGCTGTTTTTT.